The 3 T cell receptor beta chains listed next were all sequenced from one sample in a study of blood T cell repertoires in COVID-19. The table came from immunoSEQ multiplex PCR; TCRdb's copy has only in-frame clones and leaves some out. The table lists around 300,000 clones, about 90% of them singletons. Sequenced: peripheral blood. These receptor sequences come from a man between 18 and 29 years old with active or convalescent COVID-19.

The chain links TRBV6-5 to TRBJ1-1; TRBD1 is a possible D gene (6 bases). Germline assignment: CDR1 MNHEY and CDR2 SVGAGI. Trimming removed 6 bases from V and 11 bases from J, with 19 bases in between. CDR3 length: 13 residues. Written as DNA, the CDR3 is TGTGCCAGCAGCAGCTCGGGACAAGTCGTGGCTTTCTTT. Translated, it gives CASSSSGQVVAFF.

CDR3 nucleotides: TGTGCCAGCAGCTTAAATAGCGGGAGCTCCTACGAGCAGTACTTC. This codes for CASSLNSGSSYEQYF. The chain carries TRBV7-2 and TRBJ2-7; 9 bases are a match to TRBD2. Germline V gene lookup returns CDR1 SGHTA and CDR2 FQGNSA. Unmatched junction bases numbered 2, after V lost 2 bases and J lost 0 bases. The CDR3 length is 15 residues.

This clone was detected once. The V gene is TRBV27, the J gene TRBJ2-7; 12 positions match TRBD2. Germline CDR1 MNHEY, CDR2 SMNVEV (reference sequence). The CDR3 sequence is 15 residues long. V lost 6 bases and J lost 2; bases outside the gene matches: 5. CDR3 nucleotides: TGTGCCAGCAGCCGACTAGCGGGAGACACCTACGAGCAGTACTTC. It codes for CASSRLAGDTYEQYF.